This paragraph reports one T cell receptor (beta chain). This sample stems from a study of human T cells and chemical hapten exposure. Study in general: Sensitization employed 2% DPC on about 2 cm by about 2 cm of upper inner arm skin. Readings were taken at 6 days from patch tests that had applied 0.01% DPC to the upper back. Women made up most patients, who had alopecia areata, totalis or universalis.

Germline V gives CDR1 SEHNR, CDR2 FQNEAQ (reference sequence). The CDR3 runs 16 residues. The J segment lost 0 bases and the V segment lost 1 base, leaving 3 bases of the junction unmatched. Time point in this sample: patch test 2, 6 weeks after DPC sensitization. Treatment noted: therapeutic diphenylcyclopropenone sensitization with weekly scalp DPC. In the original analysis: Sample TCR totals centred on a median of around 100,000, ranging about 20,000 to 700,000. TCRdb used MiXCR to reprocess the RACE reads, holding one entry per CDR3 protein. These V and J calls originate from TCRdb's pipeline instead of the authors' own analysis. Altogether roughly 380,000 distinct CDR3 sequences are present, about 6% being singletons, with the ten largest covering roughly 5.4%.

This clonotype originated in a young woman with alopecia areata. Some clones in this sample may be carry-over from other donors' samples. This rearrangement joins TRBV7-9 to TRBJ2-1; TRBD2 aligns across 7 bases. The sequences come from whole blood, collected in connection with sensitization to the hapten diphenylcyclopropenone (DPC). The CDR3 sequence is CASSLGSGDSYNEQFF. The CDR3 nucleotides read TGTGCCAGCAGCTTAGGGAGCGGGGACTCCTACAATGAGCAGTTCTTC.